These 28 T cell receptor beta chains came from one sample sequenced in a study of OX40 agonist ivuxolimab in advanced cancers. TCRdb's table, derived via immunoSEQ multiplex PCR, lists solely in-frame clones and lacks some. This sample carries tens of thousands of clones, 80% to 90% of them seen once, and the ten largest clones take approximately 4%. Sequences were derived from CD4+ or CD8+ T cells sorted from blood, sampled in a trial of the OX40 agonist ivuxolimab. The receptors derive from an adult with an advanced solid tumor such as melanoma, head and neck, liver or kidney cancer.

CDR3 loop: CASTRQLSTDTQYF. The CDR3 bases are TGTGCCAGCACAAGACAGCTGAGCACAGATACGCAGTATTTT. The rearrangement uses TRBV28 and TRBJ2-3; D may be TRBD1 (5 bases). The CDR3 loop spans 14 amino acids. Trimming left V 7 bases short and J 0 bases short, with 11 bases between. Germline loops: CDR1 MDHEN, CDR2 SYDVKM.

The chain uses TRBV18 and TRBJ1-5; D may be TRBD1 (5 bases). CDR1 and CDR2 (germline): KGHSH, LQKENI. CDR3 size: 13 residues. V was pared by 4 bases and J by 5 bases, with 9 bases between. The CDR3, as DNA: TGTGCCAGCTCACTCGGGACCGATCAGCCCCAGCATTTT. It codes for CASSLGTDQPQHF.

This chain joins TRBV6-5 and TRBJ2-1; tentatively, D is TRBD1 (5 bases). This CDR3 spans 14 amino acids. V was shortened by 0 bases and J by 8 bases, with 11 bases between the two germline ends. Germline V gives CDR1 MNHEY, CDR2 SVGAGI. CDR3 sequence (DNA): TGTGCCAGCAGTTACTCGGGGCATAAAGATGAGCAGTTCTTC. This sequence encodes CASSYSGHKDEQFF.

This chain links TRBV30 with TRBJ1-6; a weak D match, TRBD1 (5 bases). Trimming removed 0 bases at V and 8 bases at J, with 11 bases between. Germline CDR1 is GTSNPN and CDR2 is SVGIG (reference sequence). The CDR3 runs to 14 residues. The CDR3, as DNA: TGTGCCTGGAGTGTACTTTTGGGGGATTCACCCCTCCACTTT. Amino acid sequence: CAWSVLLGDSPLHF. Combining the CDR3 with reference TRBV30 and TRBJ1-6 gives the whole variable domain SQTIHQWPATLVQPVGSPLSLECTVEGTSNPNLYWYRQAAGRGLQLLFYSVGIGQISSEVPQNLSASRPQDRQFILSSKKLLLSDSGFYLCAWSVLLGDSPLHFGNGTRLTVT.

The CDR3 region is CASSISLAGDYNEQFF. The CDR3 bases are TGTGCCAGTAGTATCTCTCTGGCGGGGGATTACAATGAGCAGTTCTTC. The chain combines TRBV19 with TRBJ2-1; 7 bases are shared with TRBD2. V shed 3 bases, J shed 4 bases, and the junction held 9 bases outside the gene matches. This CDR3 spans 16 amino acids. The germline V gene has CDR1 LNHDA and CDR2 SQIVND (reference sequence).

V is TRBV27 and J is TRBJ2-7, with 11 bases identical to TRBD2. This CDR3 comprises 17 residues. The J segment lost 0 bases and the V segment lost 5 bases, leaving 9 bases of the junction unmatched. The V gene's germline CDR1 is MNHEY and CDR2 SMNVEV (reference sequence). The CDR3 protein is CASSPGSGRVSSYEQYF. Written as DNA, the CDR3 is TGTGCCAGCAGTCCCGGTAGCGGGAGGGTCTCCTCCTACGAGCAGTACTTC.

The chain carries TRBV7-3 and TRBJ2-3, with D hard to call. Per the germline V gene, CDR1 is SGHTA and CDR2 is FQGTGA. The CDR3 has 15 residues. Deletions cut 4 bases from V and 2 bases from J, with 13 bases between. The CDR3 region has the DNA TGTGCCAGCAGCTCCTCGGGCGAGCCCACAGATACGCAGTATTTT. Amino acid sequence: CASSSSGEPTDTQYF.

This clone is a singleton in its sample. V gene TRBV2 combines with J gene TRBJ2-3; D call uncertain. CDR1 and CDR2 (germline): SNHLY, FYNNEI. V lost 4 bases, J lost 2 bases, and 10 bases lay in between. CDR3 length equals 14 residues. The CDR3 sequence is CASSGRHATDTQYF. The CDR3 region has the DNA TGTGCCAGCAGTGGCCGCCACGCCACAGATACGCAGTATTTT.

The chain couples TRBV9 to TRBJ2-1; D gene unclear. CDR1 and CDR2 (germline): SGDLS, YYNGEE. The CDR3 has 17 residues. Trimming stripped 0 bases from V and 0 bases from J, with 13 bases between. Here the CDR3 reads CASSVGLKGSSYNEQFF. DNA of the CDR3: TGTGCCAGCAGCGTAGGGTTGAAGGGAAGCTCCTACAATGAGCAGTTCTTC.

The rearrangement uses TRBV19 and TRBJ2-2; the D is unclear. Per the germline V gene, CDR1 is LNHDA and CDR2 is SQIVND (reference sequence). Trimming pared 6 bases from V and 6 bases from J, leaving 11 bases between. The CDR3 runs to 13 residues. Written as DNA, the CDR3 is TGTGCCAGTAGGACATCCGAGGCCGGGGAGCTGTTTTTT. Its protein product is CASRTSEAGELFF.

The CDR3: CASSIDKNTEAFF. The CDR3 DNA reads TGTGCCAGCTCCATAGATAAGAACACTGAAGCTTTCTTT. The V gene is TRBV18, the J gene TRBJ1-1; D call uncertain. Germline V gene lookup returns CDR1 KGHSH and CDR2 LQKENI. This CDR3 region has 13 residues. Between the trimmed V and J ends, which lost 6 bases and 1 base, there was a span of 9 bases.

J is TRBJ1-3 and V is TRBV4-1, with a possible D match to TRBD1 (5 bases). The CDR3 totals 15 residues. CDR1 and CDR2 (germline): MGHRA, YSYEKL. Trimming pared 2 bases from V and 4 bases from J, leaving 12 bases between. CDR3 residues: CASSQRGDLGNTIYF. The CDR3 bases are TGCGCCAGCAGCCAAAGAGGGGATCTCGGAAACACCATATATTTT.

This clone was seen a few times. The chain has TRBV11-2 and TRBJ1-3; 7 nucleotides agree with TRBD1. Germline V gene lookup returns CDR1 SGHAT and CDR2 FQNNGV. This CDR3 has 18 amino acids. The trim removed 0 bases at V and 1 base at J, leaving 9 bases unmatched. The CDR3 here is CASSLDGIRTGSGNTIYF. CDR3 nucleotide sequence: TGTGCCAGCAGCTTAGATGGTATTCGGACAGGATCTGGAAACACCATATATTTT.

In the case of this clone: The sample contains more than one DNA sequence encoding this CDR3. The genes are TRBV28 and TRBJ2-7; 10 bases map to TRBD2. The CDR3 extends over 16 amino acids. CDR1 MDHEN and CDR2 SYDVKM come from the germline V gene. Trimming removed 3 bases from V and 4 bases from J; junction bases left unmatched: 9. The CDR3 here is CASSFRLAGAGYEQYF. CDR3 nucleotides: TGTGCCAGCAGTTTCCGGCTAGCGGGAGCTGGGTACGAGCAGTACTTC.

The chain carries TRBV7-9 and TRBJ2-5, with D tentatively TRBD1 (6 bases). This CDR3 comprises 13 residues. V lost 5 bases, J lost 1 base, and 8 bases lay in between. Germline-derived CDR1 and CDR2 are SEHNR and FQNEAQ (reference sequence). The CDR3 loop reads CASSNRVQETQYF. DNA of the CDR3: TGTGCCAGCAGCAACAGGGTCCAAGAGACCCAGTACTTC.

The chain joins TRBV19 to TRBJ2-1; possibly TRBD1 or TRBD2 for D (5 bases each). Trimming left V 4 bases short and J 7 bases short, with 11 bases between. Germline loops: CDR1 LNHDA, CDR2 SQIVND (reference sequence). The CDR3 contains 13 residues. The CDR3 bases are TGTGCCAGTAGTACCCAGTGGGGGAATGAGCAGTTCTTC. Translated, it gives CASSTQWGNEQFF.

The gene calls are TRBV5-1 and TRBJ1-4; D perhaps matches TRBD1 (6 bases). This CDR3 spans 13 amino acids. From germline, CDR1 is SGHRS and CDR2 YFSETQ. Trimming cost V 4 bases and J 14 bases, with 18 bases left between them. CDR3 in amino acids: CASSPGSRQGLFF. CDR3 nucleotide sequence: TGCGCCAGCAGCCCCGGGTCCCGGCAGGGGCTGTTTTTT. The entire variable domain, with the rest obtained from reference TRBV5-1 and TRBJ1-4, is as follows: KAGVTQTPRYLIKTRGQQVTLSCSPISGHRSVSWYQQTPGQGLQFLFEYFSETQRNKGNFPGRFSGRQFSNSRSEMNVSTLELGDSALYLCASSPGSRQGLFFGSGTQLSVL.

The V gene is TRBV6-5, the J gene TRBJ1-6, with D possibly matching TRBD1 (5 bases). Germline CDR1 MNHEY, CDR2 SVGAGI. V was shortened by 2 bases and J by 4 bases, with 12 bases between the two germline ends. The CDR3 is made up of 16 amino acids. Here the CDR3 DNA reads TGTGCCAGCAGTTACCGTGGGACGGGATATAATTCACCCCTCCACTTT. This codes for CASSYRGTGYNSPLHF.

The rearrangement links TRBV7-2 to TRBJ2-1, with 7 bases matching TRBD2. Germline CDR1 is SGHTA and CDR2 is FQGNSA. Trimming at V came to 7 bases and at J to 3 bases, leaving 9 bases not matched to a gene. The CDR3 extends over 15 amino acids. In DNA form, the CDR3 reads TGTGCCAGCAATAGGGGTAGCGGGCACTACAATGAGCAGTTCTTC. As protein: CASNRGSGHYNEQFF.

The chain uses TRBV28 and TRBJ1-2; D gene ambiguous. Trimming cost V 1 base and J 5 bases, with 11 bases left between them. Germline V gene lookup returns CDR1 MDHEN and CDR2 SYDVKM. This CDR3 region has 14 residues. CDR3 protein: CASSLFPNEYGYTF. The CDR3 DNA follows: TGTGCCAGCAGTTTATTCCCGAATGAGTATGGCTACACCTTC.

This chain uses TRBV7-2 with TRBJ1-5; D not resolved. The CDR3 totals 15 residues. Trimming shortened V by 1 base and J by 0 bases, and 7 bases separated the two germline ends. Germline CDR1 and CDR2: SGHTA and FQGNSA. DNA of the CDR3: TGTGCCAGCAGCTTAGGGGGTTATAGCAATCAGCCCCAGCATTTT. This encodes CASSLGGYSNQPQHF.

The chain couples TRBV2 to TRBJ2-3, with 12 bases that match TRBD1. V shed 4 bases, J shed 5 bases, and the junction held 7 bases outside the gene matches. CDR1 is SNHLY, CDR2 FYNNEI, per germline. This CDR3 is built from 16 residues. The DNA of the CDR3 is TGTGCCAGCAGTGGCCCCGGGACAGGGGGCGAAGATACGCAGTATTTT. It encodes CASSGPGTGGEDTQYF.

The chain joins TRBV7-8 to TRBJ2-7; D not resolved. The CDR3 is 16 residues long. Germline CDR1 is SGHVS and CDR2 is FQNEAQ. The germline V and J ends were trimmed by 4 bases and 0 bases, with 16 bases remaining between them. The CDR3 DNA sequence: TGTGCCAGCAGCTCTCAATATATGCACAGCTCCTACGAGCAGTACTTC. This gives the protein CASSSQYMHSSYEQYF.

The table lists this clone with a count of one. The chain recombines TRBV5-4 with TRBJ2-5, with TRBD2 as a possible D gene (5 bases). Trimming removed 4 bases at V and 0 bases at J, with 19 bases between. The CDR3 length is 17 residues. Per the germline V gene, CDR1 is SGHNT and CDR2 is YYREEE (reference sequence). CDR3 coding DNA: TGTGCCAGCAGCCCCTCCAAAGCTAGCACTTACCAAGAGACCCAGTACTTC. Protein product: CASSPSKASTYQETQYF.

This CDR3 is CASRRESTYNSPLHF. CDR3 coding DNA: TGTGCCAGCAGAAGGGAGTCTACTTATAATTCACCCCTCCACTTT. This chain connects TRBV5-5 to TRBJ1-6; D not certain. CDR3 length: 15 residues. CDR1 is SGHKS, CDR2 YYEKEE, per germline (reference sequence). V was trimmed by 5 bases and J by 4 bases, leaving 13 bases between them.

J is TRBJ1-4 and V is TRBV6-1; D is unclear. This CDR3 contains 15 residues. Trimming removed 5 bases at V and 0 bases at J, with 10 bases between. The germline V gene encodes CDR1 MNHNS and CDR2 SASEGT. The CDR3 is CASSSQAATNEKLFF. In DNA, the CDR3 is TGTGCCAGCAGTTCCCAGGCAGCAACTAATGAAAAACTGTTTTTT.

J is TRBJ2-7 and V is TRBV19, with 10 bases aligning to TRBD2. Germline V gives CDR1 LNHDA, CDR2 SQIVND (reference sequence). The CDR3 runs 15 residues. The ends lost 6 bases at V and 4 bases at J; junction bases unmatched: 9. CDR3 sequence: CASSKGLAQLYEQYF. Written as DNA, the CDR3 is TGTGCCAGTAGCAAGGGACTAGCGCAGTTATACGAGCAGTACTTC.

The V and J genes are TRBV11-3 and TRBJ2-4; 10 positions agree with TRBD1. The CDR3 has 15 residues. The V gene's germline CDR1 is SGHNT and CDR2 YENEEA. Trimming took 4 bases from V and 8 from J; bases not matched to a gene: 8. CDR3: CASSSVDRGRDIQYF. CDR3 coding DNA: TGTGCCAGCAGCTCCGTGGACAGGGGGAGGGACATTCAGTACTTC. Full variable domain (outside the CDR3, taken from reference TRBV11-3 and TRBJ2-4): EAGVVQSPRYKIIEKKQPVAFWCNPISGHNTLYWYLQNLGQGPELLIRYENEEAVDDSQLPKDRFSAERLKGVDSTLKIQPAELGDSAVYLCASSSVDRGRDIQYFGAGTRLSVL.